This T cell receptor (beta chain) was identified during a study of blood T cell repertoires in COVID-19. Study information: Material from acute and convalescent COVID-19 was sourced from the United States, Italy and Spain. PBMCs, B-cell-depleted T cells, or T cells provided the cDNA or gDNA that made up the material.

The CDR3 covers 13 residues. Per the germline V gene, CDR1 is MGHDK and CDR2 is SYGVNS. Trimming took off 7 bases at V and 3 bases at J, with 12 bases between the two ends. Authors' data handling: Amplification with reference gene primers provided the estimates of nucleated cell counts. TCRdb's table, derived via immunoSEQ multiplex PCR, lists solely in-frame clones and lacks some. V and J calls plus clone size are reproduced from that table; the DNA served to infer D and trimming. The sample lists about 380,000 clones, 90% occurring once. The TCR comes from a man between 18 and 29 years old with active or convalescent COVID-19. J is TRBJ1-2 and V is TRBV25-1; D gene uncertain. The sample taken for sequencing was peripheral blood. The CDR3 DNA reads as TGTGCCAGCACCGCCGGGGTACACTATGGCTACACCTTC. Its translation is CASTAGVHYGYTF.